The sequence of this TCR beta chain was determined in a study of blood T cells in healthy people across ages. The use of a sample-barcoded 5' primer and a J-beta primer mix characterized a second PCR of about 6 to 11 cycles. TCRdb recomputed calls from the 5' RACE reads with MiXCR, one row per CDR3 protein. The sample holds approximately 1,100,000 distinct CDR3 sequences; around 45% are singletons and the top ten take approximately 19%. Ten or more counts support this clonotype. The CDR3 runs 15 residues. Germline V gives CDR1 MNHEY, CDR2 SMNVEV (reference sequence). V shed 6 bases, J shed 6 bases, and the junction held 14 bases outside the gene matches.

Sequencing was done on a sample of blood. This chain joins TRBV27 and TRBJ2-7; 7 bases are a match to TRBD1. This clonotype was obtained from a woman aged 60-75 years in good health. Here the CDR3 reads CASRYLTGSFREQYF. CDR3 nucleotide sequence: TGTGCCAGCAGATACCTGACAGGGTCTTTTCGCGAGCAGTACTTC.